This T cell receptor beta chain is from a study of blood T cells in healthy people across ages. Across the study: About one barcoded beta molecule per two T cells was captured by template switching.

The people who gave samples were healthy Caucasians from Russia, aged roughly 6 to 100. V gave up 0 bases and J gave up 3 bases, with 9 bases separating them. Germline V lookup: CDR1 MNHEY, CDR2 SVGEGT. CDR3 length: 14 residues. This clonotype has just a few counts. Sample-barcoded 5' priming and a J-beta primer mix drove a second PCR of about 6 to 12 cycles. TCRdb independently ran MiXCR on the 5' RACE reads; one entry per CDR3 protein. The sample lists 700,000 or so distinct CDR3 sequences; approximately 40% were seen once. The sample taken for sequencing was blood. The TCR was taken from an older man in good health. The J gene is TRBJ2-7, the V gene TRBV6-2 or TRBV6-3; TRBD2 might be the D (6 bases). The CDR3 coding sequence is TGTGCCAGCAGTTACTCAGCGGGCTTCTACGAGCAGTACTTC. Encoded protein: CASSYSAGFYEQYF.